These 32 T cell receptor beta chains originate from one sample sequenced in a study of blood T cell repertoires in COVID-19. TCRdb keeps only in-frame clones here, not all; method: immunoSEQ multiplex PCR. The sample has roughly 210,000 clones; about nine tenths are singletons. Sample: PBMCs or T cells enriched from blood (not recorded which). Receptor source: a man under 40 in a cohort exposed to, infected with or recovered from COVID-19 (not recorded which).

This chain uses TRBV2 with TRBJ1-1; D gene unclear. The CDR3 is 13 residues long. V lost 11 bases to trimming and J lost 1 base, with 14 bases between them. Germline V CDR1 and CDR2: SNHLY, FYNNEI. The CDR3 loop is CAGHRTQNTEAFF. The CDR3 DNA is TGTGCCGGCCACAGAACCCAGAACACTGAAGCTTTCTTT.

The CDR3 coding sequence is TGTGCCAGCAGTGAGCGGGAGGGGGACGGGGAGCTGTTTTTT. Translating gives CASSEREGDGELFF. This chain uses TRBV6-1 with TRBJ2-2; 9 bases align to TRBD2. The CDR3 runs 14 residues. The J segment lost 7 bases and the V segment lost 3 bases, leaving 3 bases of the junction unmatched. Germline V CDR1 and CDR2: MNHNS, SASEGT.

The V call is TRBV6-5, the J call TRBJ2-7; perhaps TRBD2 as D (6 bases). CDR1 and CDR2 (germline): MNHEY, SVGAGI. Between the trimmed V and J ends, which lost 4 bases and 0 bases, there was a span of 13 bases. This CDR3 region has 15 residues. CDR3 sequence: CASSSPGLSSYEQYF. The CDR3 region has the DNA TGTGCCAGCAGTTCACCGGGACTTAGCTCCTACGAGCAGTACTTC.

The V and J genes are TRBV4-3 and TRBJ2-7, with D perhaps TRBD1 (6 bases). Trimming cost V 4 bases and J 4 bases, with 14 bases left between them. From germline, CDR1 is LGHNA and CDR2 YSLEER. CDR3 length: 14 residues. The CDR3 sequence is CASSPIQGWYEQYF. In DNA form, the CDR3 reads TGCGCCAGCAGCCCGATTCAGGGGTGGTACGAGCAGTACTTC.

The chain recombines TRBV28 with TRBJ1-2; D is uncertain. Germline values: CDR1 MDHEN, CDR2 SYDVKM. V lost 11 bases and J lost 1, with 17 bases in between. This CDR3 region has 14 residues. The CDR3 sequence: CAGYSGLDNYGYTF. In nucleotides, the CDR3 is TGTGCCGGATATTCAGGCCTCGATAACTATGGCTACACCTTC.

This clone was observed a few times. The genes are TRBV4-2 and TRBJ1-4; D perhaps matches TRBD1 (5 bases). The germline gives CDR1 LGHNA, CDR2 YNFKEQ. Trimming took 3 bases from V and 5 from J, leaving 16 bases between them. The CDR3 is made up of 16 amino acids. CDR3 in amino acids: CASSQDDPGGNEKLFF. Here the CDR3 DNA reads TGTGCCAGCAGCCAGGATGACCCGGGGGGGAATGAAAAACTGTTTTTT.

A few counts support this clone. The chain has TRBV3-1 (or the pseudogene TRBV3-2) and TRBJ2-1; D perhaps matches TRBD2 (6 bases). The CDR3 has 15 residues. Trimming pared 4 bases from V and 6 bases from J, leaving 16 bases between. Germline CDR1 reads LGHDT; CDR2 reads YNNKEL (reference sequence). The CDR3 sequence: CASSRQGGRSNEQFF. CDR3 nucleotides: TGTGCCAGCAGCCGACAAGGTGGGAGGAGCAATGAGCAGTTCTTC.

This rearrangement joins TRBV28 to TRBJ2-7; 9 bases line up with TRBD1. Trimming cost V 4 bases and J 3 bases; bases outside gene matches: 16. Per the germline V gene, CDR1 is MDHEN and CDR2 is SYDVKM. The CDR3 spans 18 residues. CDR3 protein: CASSSRAGDRALIYEQYF. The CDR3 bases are TGTGCCAGCAGTTCACGAGCCGGGGACAGGGCACTCATCTACGAGCAGTACTTC. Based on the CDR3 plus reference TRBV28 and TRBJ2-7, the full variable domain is DVKVTQSSRYLVKRTGEKVFLECVQDMDHENMFWYRQDPGLGLRLIYFSYDVKMKEKGDIPEGYSVSREKKERFSLILESASTNQTSMYLCASSSRAGDRALIYEQYFGPGTRLTVT.

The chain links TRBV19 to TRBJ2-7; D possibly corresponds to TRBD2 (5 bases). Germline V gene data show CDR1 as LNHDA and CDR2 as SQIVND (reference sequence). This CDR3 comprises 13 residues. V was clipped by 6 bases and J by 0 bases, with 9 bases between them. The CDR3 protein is CASRGDYSYEQYF. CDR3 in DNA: TGTGCCAGTAGGGGCGACTACTCCTACGAGCAGTACTTC.

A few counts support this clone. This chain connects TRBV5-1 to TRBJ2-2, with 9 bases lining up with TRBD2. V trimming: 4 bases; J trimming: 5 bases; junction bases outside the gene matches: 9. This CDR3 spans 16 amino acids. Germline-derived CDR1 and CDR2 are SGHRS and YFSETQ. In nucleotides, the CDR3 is TGCGCCAGCAGCCGGAGTGGCAGCGGGAGGACCGGGGAGCTGTTTTTT. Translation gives CASSRSGSGRTGELFF. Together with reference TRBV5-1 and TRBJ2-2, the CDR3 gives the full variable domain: KAGVTQTPRYLIKTRGQQVTLSCSPISGHRSVSWYQQTPGQGLQFLFEYFSETQRNKGNFPGRFSGRQFSNSRSEMNVSTLELGDSALYLCASSRSGSGRTGELFFGEGSRLTVL.

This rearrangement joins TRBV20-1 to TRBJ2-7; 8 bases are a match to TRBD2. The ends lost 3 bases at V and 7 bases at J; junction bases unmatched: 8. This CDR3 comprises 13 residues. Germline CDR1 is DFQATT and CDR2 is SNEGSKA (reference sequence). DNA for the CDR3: TGCAGTGCTAGTGAGTTAGCGGGATGGGAGCAGTACTTC. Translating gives CSASELAGWEQYF.

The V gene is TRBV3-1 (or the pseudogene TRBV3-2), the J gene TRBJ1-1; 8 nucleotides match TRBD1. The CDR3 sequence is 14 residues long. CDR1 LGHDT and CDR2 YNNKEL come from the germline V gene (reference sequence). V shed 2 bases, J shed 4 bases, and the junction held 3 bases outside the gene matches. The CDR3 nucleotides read TGTGCCAGCAGCCAACAGGGGGCAGGCACTGAAGCTTTCTTT. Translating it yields CASSQQGAGTEAFF.

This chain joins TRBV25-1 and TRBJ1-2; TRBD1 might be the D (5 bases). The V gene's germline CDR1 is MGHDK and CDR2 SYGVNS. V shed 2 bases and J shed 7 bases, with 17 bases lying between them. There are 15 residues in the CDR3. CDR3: CASSEVSGREAGYTF. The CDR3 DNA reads TGTGCCAGCAGTGAAGTCTCGGGGCGGGAGGCTGGCTACACCTTC.

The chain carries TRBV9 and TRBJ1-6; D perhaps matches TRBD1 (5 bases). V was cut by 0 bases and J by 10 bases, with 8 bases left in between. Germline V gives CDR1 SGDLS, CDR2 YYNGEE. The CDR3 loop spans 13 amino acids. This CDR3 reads CASSVGGESPLHF. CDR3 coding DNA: TGTGCCAGCAGCGTAGGGGGGGAGTCACCCCTCCACTTT.

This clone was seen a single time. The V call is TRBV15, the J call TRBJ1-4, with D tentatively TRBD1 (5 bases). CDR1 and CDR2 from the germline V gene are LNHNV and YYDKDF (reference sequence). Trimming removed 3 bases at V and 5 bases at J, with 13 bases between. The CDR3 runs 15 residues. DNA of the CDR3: TGTGCCACCAGCAGGGGGGAGGGCTCGAATGAAAAACTGTTTTTT. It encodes CATSRGEGSNEKLFF.

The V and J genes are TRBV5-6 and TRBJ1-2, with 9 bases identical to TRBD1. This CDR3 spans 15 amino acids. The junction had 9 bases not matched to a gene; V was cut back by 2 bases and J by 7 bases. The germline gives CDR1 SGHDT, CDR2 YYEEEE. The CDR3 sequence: CASSFGTGIRPGYTF. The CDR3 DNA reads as TGTGCCAGCAGCTTTGGGACAGGGATCAGGCCTGGCTACACCTTC.

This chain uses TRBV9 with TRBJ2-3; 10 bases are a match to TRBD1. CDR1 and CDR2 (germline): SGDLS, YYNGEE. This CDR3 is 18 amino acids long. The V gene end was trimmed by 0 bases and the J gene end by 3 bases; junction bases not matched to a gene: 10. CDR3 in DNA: TGTGCCAGCAGCGTAGGGATACGACAGGGGGCACGTACAGATACGCAGTATTTT. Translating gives CASSVGIRQGARTDTQYF.

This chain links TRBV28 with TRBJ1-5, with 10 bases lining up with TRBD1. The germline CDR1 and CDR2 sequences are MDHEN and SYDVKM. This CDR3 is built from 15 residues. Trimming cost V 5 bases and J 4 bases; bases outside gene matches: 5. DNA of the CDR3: TGTGCCAGCAGTAAGGACAGGGGGTTTAATCAGCCCCAGCATTTT. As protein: CASSKDRGFNQPQHF.

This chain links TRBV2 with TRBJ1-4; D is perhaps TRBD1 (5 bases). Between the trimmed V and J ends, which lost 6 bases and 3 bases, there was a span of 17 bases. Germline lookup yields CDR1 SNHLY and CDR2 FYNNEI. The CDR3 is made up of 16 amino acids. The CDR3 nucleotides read TGTGCCAGCAGCAGACAGTCCTCCTACCCTAATGAAAAACTGTTTTTT. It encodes CASSRQSSYPNEKLFF.

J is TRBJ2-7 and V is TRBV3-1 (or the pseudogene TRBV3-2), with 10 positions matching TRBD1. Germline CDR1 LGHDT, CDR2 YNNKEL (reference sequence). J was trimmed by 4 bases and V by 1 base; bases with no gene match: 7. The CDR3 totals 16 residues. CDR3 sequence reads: CASSQAGTGQGYEQYF. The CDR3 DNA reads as TGTGCCAGCAGCCAAGCAGGTACGGGACAGGGGTACGAGCAGTACTTC.

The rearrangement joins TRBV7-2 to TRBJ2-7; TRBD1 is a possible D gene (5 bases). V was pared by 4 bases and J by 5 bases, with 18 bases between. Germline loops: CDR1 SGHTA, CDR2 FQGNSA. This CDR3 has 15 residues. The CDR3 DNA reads TGTGCCAGCAGCTCCGATGGGCAGGGCAGAAACGAGCAGTACTTC. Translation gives CASSSDGQGRNEQYF.

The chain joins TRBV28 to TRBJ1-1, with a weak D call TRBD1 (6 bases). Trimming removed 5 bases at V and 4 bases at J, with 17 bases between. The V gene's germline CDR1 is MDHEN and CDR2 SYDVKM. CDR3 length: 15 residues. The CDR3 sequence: CASSPGQNLATEAFF. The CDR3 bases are TGTGCCAGCAGTCCTGGACAGAACCTTGCCACTGAAGCTTTCTTT.

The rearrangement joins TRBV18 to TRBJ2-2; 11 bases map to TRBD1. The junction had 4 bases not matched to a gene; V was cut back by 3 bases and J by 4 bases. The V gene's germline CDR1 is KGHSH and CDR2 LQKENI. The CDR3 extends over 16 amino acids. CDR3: CASSPSGQGGTGELFF. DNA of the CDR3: TGTGCCAGCTCACCGTCGGGACAGGGGGGCACCGGGGAGCTGTTTTTT. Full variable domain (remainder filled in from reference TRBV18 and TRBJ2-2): NAGVMQNPRHLVRRRGQEARLRCSPMKGHSHVYWYRQLPEEGLKFMVYLQKENIIDESGMPKERFSAEFPKEGPSILRIQQVVRGDSAAYFCASSPSGQGGTGELFFGEGSRLTVL.

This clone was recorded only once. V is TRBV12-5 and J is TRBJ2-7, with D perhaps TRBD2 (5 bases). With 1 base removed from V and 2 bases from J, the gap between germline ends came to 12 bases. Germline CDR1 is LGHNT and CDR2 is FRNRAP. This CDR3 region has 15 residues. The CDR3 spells CASGLDTRVPYEQYF. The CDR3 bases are TGTGCTAGTGGTTTGGACACTAGGGTCCCCTACGAGCAGTACTTC.

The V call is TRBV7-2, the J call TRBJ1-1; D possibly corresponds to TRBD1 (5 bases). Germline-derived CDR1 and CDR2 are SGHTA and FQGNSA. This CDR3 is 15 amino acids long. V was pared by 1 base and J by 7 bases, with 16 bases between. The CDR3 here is CASSLGAGMGGEAFF. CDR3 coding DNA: TGTGCCAGCAGCTTAGGGGCAGGGATGGGAGGTGAAGCTTTCTTT. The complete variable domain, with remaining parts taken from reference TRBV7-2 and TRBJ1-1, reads GAGVSQSPSNKVTEKGKDVELRCDPISGHTALYWYRQSLGQGLEFLIYFQGNSAPDKSGLPSDRFSAERTGGSVSTLTIQRTQQEDSAVYLCASSLGAGMGGEAFFGQGTRLTVV.

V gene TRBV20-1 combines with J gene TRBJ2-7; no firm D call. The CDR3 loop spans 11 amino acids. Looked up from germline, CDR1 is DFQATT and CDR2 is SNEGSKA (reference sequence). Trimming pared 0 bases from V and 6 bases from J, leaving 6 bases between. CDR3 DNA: TGCAGTGCTAGAGAGGCATCCGAGCAGTACTTC. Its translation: CSAREASEQYF.

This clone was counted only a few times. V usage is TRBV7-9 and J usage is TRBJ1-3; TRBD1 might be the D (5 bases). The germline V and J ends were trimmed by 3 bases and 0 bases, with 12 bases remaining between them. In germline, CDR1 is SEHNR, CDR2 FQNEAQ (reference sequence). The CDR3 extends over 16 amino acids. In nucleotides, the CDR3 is TGTGCCAGCAGCTTGGCGGGGCCCCACTCTGGAAACACCATATATTTT. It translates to CASSLAGPHSGNTIYF.

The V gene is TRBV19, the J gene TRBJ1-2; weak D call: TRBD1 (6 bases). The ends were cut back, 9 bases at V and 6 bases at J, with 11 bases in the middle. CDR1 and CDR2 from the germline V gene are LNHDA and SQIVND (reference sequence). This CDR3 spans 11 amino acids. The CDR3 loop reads CASKTGNGYTF. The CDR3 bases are TGTGCCAGCAAAACAGGGAATGGCTACACCTTC.

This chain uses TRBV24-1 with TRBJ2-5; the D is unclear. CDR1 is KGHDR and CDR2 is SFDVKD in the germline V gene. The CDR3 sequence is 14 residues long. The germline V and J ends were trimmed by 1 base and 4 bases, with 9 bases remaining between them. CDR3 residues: CATSDFGFGETQYF. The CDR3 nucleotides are TGTGCCACCAGTGATTTCGGTTTTGGAGAGACCCAGTACTTC.

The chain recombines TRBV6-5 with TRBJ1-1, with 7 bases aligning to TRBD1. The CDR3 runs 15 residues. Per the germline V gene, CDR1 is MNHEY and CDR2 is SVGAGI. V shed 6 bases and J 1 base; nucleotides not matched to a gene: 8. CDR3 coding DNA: TGTGCCAGCAGGATAGACAGGGCCGGGAACACTGAAGCTTTCTTT. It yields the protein CASRIDRAGNTEAFF.

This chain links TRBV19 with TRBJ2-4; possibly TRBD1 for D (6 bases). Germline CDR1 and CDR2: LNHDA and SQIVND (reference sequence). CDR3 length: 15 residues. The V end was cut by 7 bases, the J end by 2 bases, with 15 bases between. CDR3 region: CASTKQGVSKNIQYF. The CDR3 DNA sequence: TGTGCCAGTACTAAACAGGGAGTATCCAAAAACATTCAGTACTTC.

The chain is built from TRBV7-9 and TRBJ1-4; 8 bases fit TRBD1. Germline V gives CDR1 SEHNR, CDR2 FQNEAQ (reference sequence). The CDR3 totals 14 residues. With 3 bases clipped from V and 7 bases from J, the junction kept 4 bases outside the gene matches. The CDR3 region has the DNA TGTGCCAGCAGCTTGACAGGGGTGGGTGAAAAACTGTTTTTT. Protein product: CASSLTGVGEKLFF. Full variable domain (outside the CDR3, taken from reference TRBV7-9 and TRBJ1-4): DTGVSQNPRHKITKRGQNVTFRCDPISEHNRLYWYRQTLGQGPEFLTYFQNEAQLEKSRLLSDRFSAERPKGSFSTLEIQRTEQGDSAMYLCASSLTGVGEKLFFGSGTQLSVL.